This passage covers 19 T cell receptor beta chains from one sample sequenced in a study of shared clonotypes between healthy human individuals. Sequencing used immunoSEQ multiplex PCR; TCRdb keeps in-frame clones, though not all of them. The sample consists of a few hundred thousand clones, roughly 95% of them appearing once. Selected positively for CCR7 and CD45RO-negative, naive CD8 cells excluded terminally differentiated effector memory CD45RA+ cells. Material for sequencing was naive CD8+ T cells sorted from blood. The receptors here all came from a woman younger than 45 in good health.

J is TRBJ2-1 and V is TRBV6-1; 7 nucleotides align to TRBD2. CDR1 and CDR2 (germline): MNHNS, SASEGT. The CDR3 is 16 amino acids. V lost 2 bases and J lost 0; bases outside the gene matches: 4. The CDR3 region has the DNA TGTGCCAGCAGTGAATCCGGCGGGAGCTCCTACAATGAGCAGTTCTTC. Its protein product is CASSESGGSSYNEQFF.

The rearrangement joins TRBV28 to TRBJ1-1, with D maybe TRBD1 (5 bases). V gave up 5 bases and J gave up 5 bases, with 18 bases separating them. The germline V gene has CDR1 MDHEN and CDR2 SYDVKM. The CDR3 sequence is 15 residues long. For the CDR3, the DNA is TGTGCCAGCAGTCCTCTCAGGGTGCGGGGAACTGAAGCTTTCTTT. It codes for CASSPLRVRGTEAFF.

V is TRBV19 and J is TRBJ1-1, with D perhaps TRBD1 (6 bases). Germline CDR1 is LNHDA and CDR2 is SQIVND (reference sequence). This CDR3 is built from 14 residues. V was clipped by 6 bases and J by 0 bases, with 11 bases between them. CDR3 DNA sequence: TGTGCCAGTAGCACAGGGAATTTGAACACTGAAGCTTTCTTT. Encoded protein: CASSTGNLNTEAFF.

This chain links TRBV27 with TRBJ2-5; tentatively, D is TRBD2 (7 bases). The J call is doubtful: the DNA matches TRBJ2-7 better. This CDR3 is 17 amino acids long. Germline loops: CDR1 MNHEY, CDR2 SMNVEV (reference sequence). CDR3 protein: CASSILQGGGLSYEQYF. The CDR3 coding sequence is TGTGCCAGCAGTATCCTCCAAGGGGGGGGGCTCTCCTACGAGCAGTACTTC.

The chain is built from TRBV28 and TRBJ2-3; 12 bases are shared with TRBD2. Germline V gives CDR1 MDHEN, CDR2 SYDVKM. V shed 2 bases and J 0 bases; nucleotides not matched to a gene: 3. CDR3 length equals 17 residues. The CDR3 nucleotides are TGTGCCAGCAGTTTACTAGCGGGAGGGTCTAGCACAGATACGCAGTATTTT. This encodes CASSLLAGGSSTDTQYF.

This clone has only a few counts. The CDR3 DNA sequence: TGTGCCAGTAGTATCCGGACAGGGGATGGCTACACCTTC. Translation: CASSIRTGDGYTF. V is TRBV19 and J is TRBJ1-2; 9 nucleotides agree with TRBD1. The CDR3 has 13 amino acids. The V segment lost 3 bases and the J segment 6 bases; nucleotides outside the gene matches: 2. Germline CDR1 reads LNHDA; CDR2 reads SQIVND (reference sequence). Using reference TRBV19 and TRBJ1-2 for the parts outside the CDR3, the full variable domain is DGGITQSPKYLFRKEGQNVTLSCEQNLNHDAMYWYRQDPGQGLRLIYYSQIVNDFQKGDIAEGYSVSREKKESFPLTVTSAQKNPTAFYLCASSIRTGDGYTFGSGTRLTVV.

The table lists this clone with a few counts. The chain carries TRBV19 and TRBJ1-1; D gene ambiguous. CDR1 LNHDA and CDR2 SQIVND come from the germline V gene (reference sequence). The length of the CDR3 is 14 residues. V dropped 1 base and J dropped 5 bases, with 11 bases sitting between them. The CDR3 spells CASSIAPGETEAFF. In DNA form, the CDR3 reads TGTGCCAGTAGTATAGCCCCCGGGGAGACTGAAGCTTTCTTT.

V gene TRBV7-3 combines with J gene TRBJ2-5, with 7 bases matching TRBD2. The CDR3 consists of 14 residues. J lost 2 bases, V lost 5 bases, and 5 bases had no gene match. Looked up from germline, CDR1 is SGHTA and CDR2 is FQGTGA. CDR3: CASSLLGGQETQYF. The DNA of the CDR3 is TGTGCCAGCAGCCTCCTGGGGGGGCAAGAGACCCAGTACTTC.

V gene TRBV27 combines with J gene TRBJ2-7; TRBD2 might be the D (6 bases). From germline, CDR1 is MNHEY and CDR2 SMNVEV (reference sequence). V gave up 4 bases and J gave up 0 bases, with 10 bases separating them. This CDR3 is 14 amino acids long. CDR3 sequence reads: CASSWGGNSYEQYF. DNA for the CDR3: TGTGCCAGCAGTTGGGGCGGGAACTCCTACGAGCAGTACTTC.

CDR3 sequence: CASSIGYTQYF. As DNA, the CDR3 is TGTGCCAGTAGTATCGGGTATACGCAGTATTTT. The chain uses TRBV19 and TRBJ2-3, with D uncertain. V was pared by 3 bases and J by 7 bases, with 5 bases between. Looked up from germline, CDR1 is LNHDA and CDR2 is SQIVND (reference sequence). The CDR3 runs to 11 residues.

This clone was seen only a few times. This specimen includes other DNA sequences encoding the same CDR3. The rearrangement links TRBV7-9 to TRBJ1-1; no definite D call. The CDR3 extends over 12 amino acids. Trimming removed 3 bases from V and 3 bases from J, with 5 bases in between. Germline lookup yields CDR1 SEHNR and CDR2 FQNEAQ (reference sequence). CDR3 residues: CASSFGDTEAFF. In nucleotides, the CDR3 is TGTGCCAGCAGCTTCGGCGACACTGAAGCTTTCTTT.

The V gene is TRBV7-9, the J gene TRBJ1-2; maybe TRBD1 (6 bases). Germline loops: CDR1 SEHNR, CDR2 FQNEAQ (reference sequence). Trimming left V 1 base short and J 4 bases short, with 10 bases between. This CDR3 region has 14 residues. The CDR3 reads CASSLEGQSYGYTF. The CDR3 bases are TGTGCCAGCAGCTTAGAAGGACAGTCCTATGGCTACACCTTC.

This sequence joins TRBV5-1 and TRBJ2-1; 14 bases are shared with TRBD2. This CDR3 comprises 16 residues. Per the germline V gene, CDR1 is SGHRS and CDR2 is YFSETQ. V was pared by 4 bases and J by 7 bases, with 7 bases of the junction left unmatched. The CDR3: CASSRLAGGPLNEQFF. DNA of the CDR3: TGCGCCAGCAGCCGACTAGCGGGAGGGCCGTTGAATGAGCAGTTCTTC.

This clone was detected once. The V gene is TRBV13, the J gene TRBJ2-7; TRBD1 is a possible D gene (6 bases). Trimming cost V 5 bases and J 7 bases, with 12 bases left between them. The germline CDR1 and CDR2 sequences are PRHDT and FYEKMQ (reference sequence). The CDR3 has 12 amino acids. The CDR3 nucleotides read TGTGCCAGCAGCACAGGGCTGGGTGAGCAGTACTTC. Its protein product is CASSTGLGEQYF.

The chain uses TRBV19 and TRBJ2-5; D ambiguous. Per the germline V gene, CDR1 is LNHDA and CDR2 is SQIVND (reference sequence). This CDR3 contains 18 residues. Trimming cost V 2 bases and J 4 bases, with 23 bases left between them. The CDR3 sequence: CASSIFPDLARPRETQYF. The CDR3, as DNA: TGTGCCAGTAGTATATTCCCCGATTTGGCAAGGCCGAGAGAGACCCAGTACTTC.

The genes are TRBV19 and TRBJ2-2; D tentatively fits TRBD1 or TRBD2 (5 bases each). The CDR3 loop spans 16 amino acids. Germline V gene sequence: CDR1 LNHDA, CDR2 SQIVND (reference sequence). V lost 0 bases and J 1 base, leaving 9 bases between the germline ends. Written as DNA, the CDR3 is TGTGCCAGTAGTATAGATCATGGGGGGAACACCGGGGAGCTGTTTTTT. It encodes CASSIDHGGNTGELFF.

The chain employs TRBV5-5 and TRBJ2-7, with 9 bases fitting TRBD1. V was pared by 4 bases and J by 4 bases, with 3 bases of the junction left unmatched. Germline CDR1 is SGHKS and CDR2 is YYEKEE (reference sequence). This CDR3 comprises 13 residues. CDR3 bases: TGTGCCAGCAGCCCGGACAGGGGTTACGAGCAGTACTTC. Amino acids: CASSPDRGYEQYF.

The rearrangement links TRBV19 to TRBJ1-4; D gene unclear. This CDR3 has 15 residues. CDR1 is LNHDA and CDR2 is SQIVND in the germline V gene (reference sequence). Trimming removed 3 bases at V and 4 bases at J, with 12 bases between. The CDR3, as DNA: TGTGCCAGTAGTATGTCGACTGGACTTAATGAAAAACTGTTTTTT. This codes for CASSMSTGLNEKLFF.

The rearrangement joins TRBV19 to TRBJ2-7; D unclear. Germline V lookup: CDR1 LNHDA, CDR2 SQIVND (reference sequence). V dropped 7 bases and J dropped 0 bases, with 16 bases sitting between them. CDR3 size: 15 residues. The DNA for the CDR3 is TGTGCCAGTACCCTAGGGCCACAGCCCTCCTACGAGCAGTACTTC. It encodes CASTLGPQPSYEQYF.